Described below is a single T cell receptor beta chain sequence and its context. This clone was observed a single time. Its antigen specificity is not known. No quality values exist for individual bases; no much larger clone is one base distant. The data stem from a study of shared clonotypes between healthy human individuals (TCRdb year 2020). The study in broad terms: The cohort comprised a couple of women and a few men aged 18 to 49 years. For each donor, three plates each were used for CD4 naive and CD4 memory, two plates were used for CD8 naive, and one plate was used for CD8 memory. To estimate repertoire size and how much clonotypes are shared between individuals, the study performed deep sequencing of blood TCR repertoires from 4 to 6 healthy adults. Different laboratories and diverse techniques were used to prepare libraries and sequence TCR repertoires, to increase sequencing depth and limit assay-specific biases. Each donor's leukapheresis produced roughly between about 0.85 and 10 billion PBMCs.

From the cysteine through the phenylalanine, the CDR3 covers 17 amino acids. Left in the record is the CDR3 DNA by itself, 51 bases read in frame from the first base. Per the germline V gene, SNHLY is the CDR1 and FYNNEI is the CDR2. The junction carries 24 bases between V and J, which are trimmed by 7 bases and 2 bases respectively. Using the deep immunoSEQ assay, TCR CDR3 regions were amplified from genomic DNA by multiplex PCR. Extracted genomic DNA from each cell subset was spread evenly across all wells of several immunoSEQ 96-well plates, with each plate serving as a replicate. For sorted subsets, each replicate PCR was loaded with roughly 190 ng genomic DNA, equivalent to approximately 33,000 T cell genomes. The purified libraries were quantified using a Qubit 3.0 fluorometer, sized with a Bioanalyzer 2100, and then quantified again using the KAPA Library Quantification kit. Every immunoSEQ 96-well plate was sequenced on a separate single-read 150-cycle Illumina NextSeq 550 flow cell. The original pipeline was this. Because the immunoSEQ output included only junctional sequences and no quality scores, the filtering could not be the same as the filtering used for full-length reads. To assign V/J genes and CDR3, sequences were annotated against IMGT germline references using PyIR, a Python wrapper for IgBLAST v1.9. Reads with weak V/J assignments (E-value above 1e-6), missing CDR3, stop codons, out-of-frame junctions, or ambiguous translated residues were removed. V3J clonotypes were defined as sequences sharing the same inferred V gene, J gene, and CDR3 amino acid sequence. The percentage overlap between two repertoires was calculated by dividing the number of shared unique clonotypes by the size of the smaller repertoire. Three approaches were used to assess repertoire richness: RTK rarefaction, the Chao1 estimator, and Recon v2.1 estimates of unobserved clonotypes. Generation probabilities for all TCRbeta clonotypes obtained by the gDNA method from several donors were computed using OLGA. In its TCRdb copy, this immuneACCESS table keeps in-frame sequences only and misses some clones. Where compared with another copy, unresolved V genes explain less than half of these, and the others have no known cause. That table is the source of V, J and clone size, and D and trimming were worked out from the DNA. The sample data list 2 million to 2.5 million clones, and roughly 90% of these were observed just once. 0.3% to 0.45% of the sample lies in the top ten.

The donors were healthy, HIV-negative adults with no recently reported acute infections or vaccinations. All donors were Caucasian adults living in Nashville, Tennessee, USA. CD4+ T cells were enriched by magnetic negative selection, after which naive cells were positively selected on CD45RA and the negative fraction was taken as the memory subset. Blood was obtained by leukapheresis, after which PBMCs were separated by Ficoll-Histopaque density gradient centrifugation and cryopreserved in liquid nitrogen vapor phase. Analytical flow cytometry was used to check the purity and quantity of each magnetically sorted T cell population. From each sorted fraction, genomic DNA was isolated and quantified by UV absorbance on a Nanodrop 2000c. Study-wide conclusions, independent of this receptor: Only blood was sampled, and tissue TCR repertoires likely differ from those in blood. About 5% of naive CD4, around 3.5% of naive CD8, approximately 2.2% of memory CD4, and approximately 0.39% of memory CD8 clonotypes were shared across a handful of donors. Naive subsets generally had larger estimated clonotype richness than memory subsets. Compared with non-shared clonotypes, the clonotypes found in all four sorted-subset donors had higher generation probabilities. Incomplete sequencing was indicated by rarefaction of sorted-subset datasets, despite the large sequencing depth. Because the study included only a small number of donors, the genetic and exposure-history diversity represented was limited. Based on pairwise subsampling, the degree of clonotype sharing among donors was expected to be affected by sequencing depth.

The chain links TRBV2 with TRBJ2-7, and the D gene may be TRBD1, 6 bases matching. This clonotype was sampled from a man aged 18-30 years in good health. Some clones in this sample may be carry-over from other donors' samples. The sequenced sample was naive CD4+ T cells from PBMCs. According to the study, the label for this sample's cell subset or site signals: CD45RA+ positively selected. The nucleotide sequence is TGTGCCAGCATTTCCCGACCCCTTTGGGACAAAGCCTACGAGCAGTACTTC. This translates into CASISRPLWDKAYEQYF.